These T cell receptor beta chains were read from a single sample in a study of early T cells in non-severe SARS-CoV-2 infection. TCRdb used MiXCR to reprocess the 5' RACE reads, holding one entry per CDR3 protein. The sample contains some 22,000 distinct CDR3 sequences, more than 3.5% of which appear only once. Material for sequencing was whole blood. The receptors derive from an adult who was a healthcare worker with PCR-confirmed SARS-CoV-2 infection or an uninfected control (not recorded which). Both conserved end residues are part of each CDR3. A D gene is named only where the DNA matches it firmly. Clone size is stated in some rows and not others, as once, few, many or a class when expanded.

d_call,j_call,v_call,cdr3_length,clone_size,cdr3_nt,cdr3_aa
TRBD1,TRBJ1-1,TRBV7-3,13,many,TGTGCCAGCAGCTCTTCTCGGGACAGCCGAGCTTTCTTT,CASSSSRDSRAFF
.,TRBJ2-5,TRBV5-6,14,many,TGTGCCAGCAGCTTGGCGAAAGGGGCGGAGACCCAGTACTTC,CASSLAKGAETQYF
TRBD1,TRBJ1-1,TRBV28,13,medium-sized,TGTGCCAGCAGTTTACGACAGGGGACCGAAGCTTTCTTT,CASSLRQGTEAFF
TRBD2,TRBJ2-7,TRBV19,14,many,TGTGCCAGTTCACTAGCGGGGGAATCCTACGAGCAGTACTTC,CASSLAGESYEQYF
.,TRBJ2-6,TRBV7-3,17,many,TGTGCCAGCAGCACACCCCGAGTGGGTTCTGGGGCCAACGTCCTGACTTTC,CASSTPRVGSGANVLTF
.,TRBJ2-7,TRBV6-2/TRBV6-3,14,many,TGTGCCAGCAGTTCGACGGGGTCCGTCGACGAGCAGTACTTC,CASSSTGSVDEQYF
.,TRBJ1-6,TRBV10-3,13,.,TGTGCCATCAGTGGAGGGGACAATTCACCCCTCCACTTT,CAISGGDNSPLHF
.,TRBJ1-1,TRBV10-3,15,many,TGTGCCATCAGTGAGTCGCGGGGGCAGAACACTGAAGCTTTCTTT,CAISESRGQNTEAFF
.,TRBJ1-1,TRBV19,15,many,TGTGCCACCCACCGCCGGCGGTCAATGGACACTGAAGCTTTCTTT,CATHRRRSMDTEAFF
.,TRBJ2-7,TRBV2,10,many,TGTGCCAGCGGGCCTCGGGAGCAGTACTTC,CASGPREQYF
.,TRBJ2-1,TRBV5-4,13,.,TGTGCCAGCAGACTAGATTACCTCAATGAGCAGTTCTTC,CASRLDYLNEQFF
TRBD1,TRBJ2-4,TRBV7-9,15,many,TGTGCCAGCAGCTCACCGGGACAGGGAGTCGACATTCAGTACTTC,CASSSPGQGVDIQYF
.,TRBJ2-7,TRBV7-2,13,many,TGTGCCAGCAGCCCACAGCCCGGTCTCGAGCAGTACTTC,CASSPQPGLEQYF
TRBD1,TRBJ1-5,TRBV20-1,14,many,TGCAGTGCTAGTCAAGGGGGCGGCAATCAGCCCCAGCATTTT,CSASQGGGNQPQHF
TRBD1,TRBJ2-7,TRBV7-9,16,many,TGTGCCAGCAGCTCTTCTGAGGGACAGGGATGGTACGAGCAGTACTTC,CASSSSEGQGWYEQYF
TRBD2,TRBJ2-3,TRBV11-2,19,many,TGTGCCAGCAGACGGACTAGCGGGGGGGCCGGAGTAGGCACAGATACGCAGTATTTT,CASRRTSGGAGVGTDTQYF
.,TRBJ1-6,TRBV7-2,19,many,TGTGCCAGCAGCCCCGAGGGGGGGGCGCGGAGGTCCTATAATTCACCCCTCCACTTT,CASSPEGGARRSYNSPLHF
.,TRBJ1-3,TRBV11-3,13,few,TGTGCCAGCAGCCCTGACGGGGGAACTACCATATATTTT,CASSPDGGTTIYF
TRBD1,TRBJ2-2,TRBV10-2,14,.,TGCGCCAGCAGGACAGGGCCTTATGCCGGGGAGCTGTTTTTT,CASRTGPYAGELFF
.,TRBJ1-5,TRBV7-9,14,many,TGTGCCAGCAGCTTAAAGACAGGCGATCAGCCCCAGCATTTT,CASSLKTGDQPQHF
.,TRBJ1-1,TRBV7-9,13,many,TGTGCCAGCATACGGGCCAGGGACACTGAAGCTTTCTTT,CASIRARDTEAFF
.,TRBJ1-6,TRBV4-2,15,few,TGTGCCAGCAGCCAGAGAACAGGGCGTAATTCACCCCTCCACTTT,CASSQRTGRNSPLHF
TRBD2,TRBJ2-1,TRBV11-3,15,few,TGTGCCAGCAGCTTGGGACTAGCGGACTTATCGGAGCAGTTCTTC,CASSLGLADLSEQFF
TRBD2,TRBJ2-3,TRBV18,16,few,TGTGCCAGCTCACCCGTCGAAGCGGGGGCCCCAGATACGCAGTATTTT,CASSPVEAGAPDTQYF
.,TRBJ2-3,TRBV4-1,15,.,TGCGCCAGCAGCCAAGAGTCGTCTAGCACAGATACGCAGTATTTT,CASSQESSSTDTQYF
.,TRBJ2-7,TRBV14,12,many,TGTGCCAGCAGCCAACTCTCCTACGAGCAGTACTTC,CASSQLSYEQYF
.,TRBJ2-5,TRBV5-4,11,many,TGTGCCAGCAGCTTGGAAGAGACCCAGTACTTC,CASSLEETQYF
.,TRBJ2-3,TRBV7-8,12,.,TGTGCCAGCAGCTCCAGAGGAGATACGCAGTATTTT,CASSSRGDTQYF
.,TRBJ2-7,TRBV2,14,few,TGTGCCAGCAGTGCCGCCCGATCCTTTTACGAGCAGTACTTC,CASSAARSFYEQYF
.,TRBJ1-6,TRBV7-2,15,many,TGTGCCAGCAGCCTCAGGCAGTGGGGTAATTCACCCCTCCACTTT,CASSLRQWGNSPLHF
TRBD1,TRBJ2-1,TRBV11-3,13,many,TGTGCCAGCAGCTTAAACAGGGGCAGTGAGCAGTTCTTC,CASSLNRGSEQFF